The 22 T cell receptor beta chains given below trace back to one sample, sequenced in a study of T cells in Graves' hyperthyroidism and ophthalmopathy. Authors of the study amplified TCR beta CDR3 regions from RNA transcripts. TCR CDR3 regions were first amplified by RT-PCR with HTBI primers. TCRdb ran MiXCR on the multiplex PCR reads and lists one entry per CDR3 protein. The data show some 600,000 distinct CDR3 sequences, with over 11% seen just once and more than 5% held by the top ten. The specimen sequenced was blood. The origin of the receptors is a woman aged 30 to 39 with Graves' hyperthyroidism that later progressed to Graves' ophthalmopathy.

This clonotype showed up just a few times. The DNA for the CDR3 is TGTGCCAGCAGTAAAAACCCCACAGGGGACGGTACCTACAATGAGCAGTTCTTC. Residues: CASSKNPTGDGTYNEQFF. V and J are TRBV6-1 and TRBJ2-1, with 7 nucleotides matching TRBD1. J was trimmed by 2 bases and V by 5 bases; bases with no gene match: 15. CDR1 and CDR2 from the germline V gene are MNHNS and SASEGT. This CDR3 has 18 residues.

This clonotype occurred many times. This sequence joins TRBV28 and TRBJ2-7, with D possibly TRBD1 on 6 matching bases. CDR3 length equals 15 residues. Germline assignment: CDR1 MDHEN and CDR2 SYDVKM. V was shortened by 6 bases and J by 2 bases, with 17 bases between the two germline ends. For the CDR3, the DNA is TGTGCCAGCAGGGCTCCTCGGGACAACCCCTACGAGCAGTACTTC. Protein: CASRAPRDNPYEQYF.

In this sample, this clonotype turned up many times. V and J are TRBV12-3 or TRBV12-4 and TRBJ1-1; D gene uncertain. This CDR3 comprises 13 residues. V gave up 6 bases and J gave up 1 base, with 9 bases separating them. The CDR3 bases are TGTGCCAGCAGCCGTAAATCGAACACTGAAGCTTTCTTT. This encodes CASSRKSNTEAFF.

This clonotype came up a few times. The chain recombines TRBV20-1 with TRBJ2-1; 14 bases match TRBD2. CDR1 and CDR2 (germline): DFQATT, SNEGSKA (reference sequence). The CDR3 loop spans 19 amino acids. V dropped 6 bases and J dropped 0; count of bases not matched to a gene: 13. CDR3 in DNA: TGCAGTGCCCTGACTAGCGGGAGGGGATCCCCCCTCTCCTACAATGAGCAGTTCTTC. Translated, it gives CSALTSGRGSPLSYNEQFF.

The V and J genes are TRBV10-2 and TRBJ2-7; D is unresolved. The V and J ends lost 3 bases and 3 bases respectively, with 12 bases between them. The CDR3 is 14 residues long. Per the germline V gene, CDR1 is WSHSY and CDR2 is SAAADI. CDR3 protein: CASSEKGRFYEQYF. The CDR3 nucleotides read TGCGCCAGCAGTGAAAAGGGCAGGTTCTACGAGCAGTACTTC.

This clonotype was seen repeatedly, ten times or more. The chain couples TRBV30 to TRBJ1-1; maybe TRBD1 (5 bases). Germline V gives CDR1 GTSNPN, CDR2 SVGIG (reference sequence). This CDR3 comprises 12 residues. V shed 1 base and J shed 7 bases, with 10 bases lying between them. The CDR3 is CAWSASGGEAFF. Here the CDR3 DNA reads TGTGCCTGGAGTGCCTCTGGGGGTGAAGCTTTCTTT.

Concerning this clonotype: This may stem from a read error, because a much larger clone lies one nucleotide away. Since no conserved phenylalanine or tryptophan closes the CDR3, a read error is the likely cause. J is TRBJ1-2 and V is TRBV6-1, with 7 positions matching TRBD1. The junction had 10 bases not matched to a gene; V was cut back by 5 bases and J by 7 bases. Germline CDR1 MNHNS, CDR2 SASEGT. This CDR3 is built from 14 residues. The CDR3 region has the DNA TGTGCCAGCAGTCCGGGTGACAGGGCGAGTGGCTACACCCTC. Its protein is CASSPGDRASGYTL.

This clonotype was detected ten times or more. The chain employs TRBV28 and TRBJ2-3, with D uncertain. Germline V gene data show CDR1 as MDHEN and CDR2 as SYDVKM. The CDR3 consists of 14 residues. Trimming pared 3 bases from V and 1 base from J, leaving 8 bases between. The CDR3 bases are TGTGCCAGCAGTTTTTTCGAGGGCACAGATACGCAGTATTTT. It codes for CASSFFEGTDTQYF.

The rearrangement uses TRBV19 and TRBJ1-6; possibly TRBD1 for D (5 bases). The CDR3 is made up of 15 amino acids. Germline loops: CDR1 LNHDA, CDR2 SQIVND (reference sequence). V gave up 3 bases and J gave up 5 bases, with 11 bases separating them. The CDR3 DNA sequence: TGTGCCAGTAGTATCCGGGACGGCAATAATTCACCCCTCCACTTT. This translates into CASSIRDGNNSPLHF.

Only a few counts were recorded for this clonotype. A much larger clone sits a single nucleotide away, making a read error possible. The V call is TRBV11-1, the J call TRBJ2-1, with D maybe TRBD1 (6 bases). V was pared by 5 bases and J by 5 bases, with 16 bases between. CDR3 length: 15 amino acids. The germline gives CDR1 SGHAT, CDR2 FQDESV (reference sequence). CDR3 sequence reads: CASSPRDTTHNEQFF. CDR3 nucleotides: TGTGCCAGCAGCCCCCGGGACACAACCCACAATGAGCAGTTCTTC.

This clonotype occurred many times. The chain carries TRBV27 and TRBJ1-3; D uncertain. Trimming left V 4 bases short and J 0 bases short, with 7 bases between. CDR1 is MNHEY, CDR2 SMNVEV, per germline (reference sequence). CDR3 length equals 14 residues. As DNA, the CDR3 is TGTGCCAGCAGTTCTAACCCCTCTGGAAACACCATATATTTT. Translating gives CASSSNPSGNTIYF.

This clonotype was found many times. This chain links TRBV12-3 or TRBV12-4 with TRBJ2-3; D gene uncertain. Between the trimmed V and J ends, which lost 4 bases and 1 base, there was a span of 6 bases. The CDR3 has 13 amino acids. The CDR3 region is CASSSYRTDTQYF. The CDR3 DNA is TGTGCCAGCAGTTCATACCGCACAGATACGCAGTATTTT.

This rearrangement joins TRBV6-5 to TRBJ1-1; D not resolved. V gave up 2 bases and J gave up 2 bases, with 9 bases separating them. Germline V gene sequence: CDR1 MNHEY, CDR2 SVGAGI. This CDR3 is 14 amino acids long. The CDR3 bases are TGTGCCAGCAGTTACGTGGGCCCTAACACTGAAGCTTTCTTT. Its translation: CASSYVGPNTEAFF.

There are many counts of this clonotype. The DNA for the CDR3 is TGCGCCAGCAGCTTGGACAGGGTAGCAGATACGCAGTATTTT. It codes for CASSLDRVADTQYF. The rearrangement joins TRBV5-1 to TRBJ2-3; D possibly corresponds to TRBD1 (6 bases). This CDR3 is 14 amino acids long. V was trimmed by 0 bases and J by 4 bases, leaving 9 bases between them. CDR1 and CDR2 (germline): SGHRS, YFSETQ.

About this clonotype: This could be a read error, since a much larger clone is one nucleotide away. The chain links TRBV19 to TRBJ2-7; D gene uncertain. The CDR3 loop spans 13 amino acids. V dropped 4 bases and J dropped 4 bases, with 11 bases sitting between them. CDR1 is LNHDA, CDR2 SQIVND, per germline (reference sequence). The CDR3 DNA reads TGTGCCAGTAGTAGGGCGGTGGAGTACGAGCAGTACTTC. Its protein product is CASSRAVEYEQYF.

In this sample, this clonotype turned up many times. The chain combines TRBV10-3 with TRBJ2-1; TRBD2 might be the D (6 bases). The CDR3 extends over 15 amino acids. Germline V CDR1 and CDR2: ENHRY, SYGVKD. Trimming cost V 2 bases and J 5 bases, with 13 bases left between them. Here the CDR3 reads CAISEREISHNEQFF. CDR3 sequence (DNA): TGTGCCATCAGTGAGCGGGAGATTTCCCACAATGAGCAGTTCTTC.

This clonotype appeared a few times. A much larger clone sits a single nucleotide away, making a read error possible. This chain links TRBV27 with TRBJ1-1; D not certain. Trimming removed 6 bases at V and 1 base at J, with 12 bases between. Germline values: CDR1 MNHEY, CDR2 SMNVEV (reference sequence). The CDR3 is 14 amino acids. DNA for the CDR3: TGTGCCAGCAGCTTTGCCGAAGGGAACACTGAAGCTTTCTTT. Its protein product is CASSFAEGNTEAFF.

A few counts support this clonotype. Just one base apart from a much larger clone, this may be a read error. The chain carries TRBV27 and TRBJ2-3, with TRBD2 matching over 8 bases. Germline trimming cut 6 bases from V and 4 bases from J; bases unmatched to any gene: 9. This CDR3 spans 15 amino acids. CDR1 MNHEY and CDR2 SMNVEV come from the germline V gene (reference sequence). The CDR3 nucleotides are TGTGCCAGCAGGCTAGCGGGTCAAAACGCAGATACGCAGTATTTT. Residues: CASRLAGQNADTQYF.

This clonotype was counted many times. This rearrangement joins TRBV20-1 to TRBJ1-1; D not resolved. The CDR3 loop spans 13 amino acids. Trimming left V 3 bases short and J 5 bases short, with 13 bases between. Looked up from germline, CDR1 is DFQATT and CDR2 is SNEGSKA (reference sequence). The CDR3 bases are TGCAGTGCTAGTAAACCTCGGGTGACTGAAGCTTTCTTT. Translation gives CSASKPRVTEAFF.

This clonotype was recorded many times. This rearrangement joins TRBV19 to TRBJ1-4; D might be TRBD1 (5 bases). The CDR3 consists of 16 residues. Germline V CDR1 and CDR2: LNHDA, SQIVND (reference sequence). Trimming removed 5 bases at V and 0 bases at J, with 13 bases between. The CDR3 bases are TGTGCCAGTAGTTCCCGGGACGCACCAACTAATGAAAAACTGTTTTTT. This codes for CASSSRDAPTNEKLFF.

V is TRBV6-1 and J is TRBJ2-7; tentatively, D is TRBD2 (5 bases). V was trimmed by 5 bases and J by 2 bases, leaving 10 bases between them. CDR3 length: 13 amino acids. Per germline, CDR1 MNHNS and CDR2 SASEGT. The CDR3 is CASSNTRAYEQYF. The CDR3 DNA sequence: TGTGCCAGCAGTAATACTAGGGCCTACGAGCAGTACTTC.

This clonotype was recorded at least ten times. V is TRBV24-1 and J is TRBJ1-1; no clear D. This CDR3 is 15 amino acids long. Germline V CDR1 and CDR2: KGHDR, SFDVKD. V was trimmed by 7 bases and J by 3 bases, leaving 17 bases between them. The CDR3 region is CATRSRGGLDTEAFF. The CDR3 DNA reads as TGTGCCACCAGATCCCGGGGAGGGTTGGACACTGAAGCTTTCTTT.